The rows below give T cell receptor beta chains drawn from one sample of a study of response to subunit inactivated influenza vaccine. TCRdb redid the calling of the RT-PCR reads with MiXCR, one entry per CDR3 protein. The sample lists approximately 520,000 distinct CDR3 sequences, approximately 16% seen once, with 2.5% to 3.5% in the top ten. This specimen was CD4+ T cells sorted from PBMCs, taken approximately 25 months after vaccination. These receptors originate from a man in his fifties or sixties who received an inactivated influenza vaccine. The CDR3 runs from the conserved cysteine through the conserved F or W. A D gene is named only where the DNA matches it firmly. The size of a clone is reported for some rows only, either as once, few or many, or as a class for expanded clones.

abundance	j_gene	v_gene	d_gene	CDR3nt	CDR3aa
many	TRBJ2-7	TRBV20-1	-	TGCAGTGTCGAGGGTAGCGTTGTTTCCTACGAGCAGTACTTC	CSVEGSVVSYEQYF
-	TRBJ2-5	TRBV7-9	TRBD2	TGTGCCAGCACTCGTCGGGGGGGTCAAGAGACCCAGTACTTC	CASTRRGGQETQYF
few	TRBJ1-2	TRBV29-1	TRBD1	TGCAGCGTCCAACAGGGGGGAGAATGGGGCTACACCTTC	CSVQQGGEWGYTF
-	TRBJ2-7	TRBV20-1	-	TGCAGTGCTAGCACCGTGGGGGGTTCGGAGCAGTACTTC	CSASTVGGSEQYF
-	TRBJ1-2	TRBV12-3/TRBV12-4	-	TGTGCCAGCAGCCGGGGACATGGCTACACCTTC	CASSRGHGYTF
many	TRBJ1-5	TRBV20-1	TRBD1	TGCAGTGCTAGACCAACAGGGGGAGTAGGCAATCAGCCCCAGCATTTT	CSARPTGGVGNQPQHF
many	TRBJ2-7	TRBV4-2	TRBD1	TGTGCCAGCAGCCATGAACAGGGGGCATCTTACGAGCAGTACTTC	CASSHEQGASYEQYF
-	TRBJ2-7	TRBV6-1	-	TGTGCCAGCAGGCGGGGACAACCGAGGGGTGAGCAGTACTTC	CASRRGQPRGEQYF
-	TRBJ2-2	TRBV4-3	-	TGCGCCAGCAGCCAAGATTTCAGGGGAGGAGGTGGGGAGCTGTTTTTT	CASSQDFRGGGGELFF
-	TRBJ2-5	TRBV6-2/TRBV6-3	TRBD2	TGTGCCAGCAGATCCGGGACTACCAAAGAGACCCAGTACTTC	CASRSGTTKETQYF
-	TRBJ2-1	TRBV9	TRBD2	TGTGCCAGCAGCCCAACCGGGACTAGCGGGGCTAATGAGCAGTTCTTC	CASSPTGTSGANEQFF
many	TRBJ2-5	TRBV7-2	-	TGTGCCAGCAGCTCACAGTCAACCGGAGAGACCCAGTACTTC	CASSSQSTGETQYF
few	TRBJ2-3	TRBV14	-	TGTGCCAGCAGCCACCGACGGGGTATACTCACAGATACGCAGTATTTT	CASSHRRGILTDTQYF
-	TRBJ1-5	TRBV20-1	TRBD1	TGCAGTGCTGGGTCCAGGGGGAGATCCGGAAGCAATCAGCCCCAGCATTTT	CSAGSRGRSGSNQPQHF
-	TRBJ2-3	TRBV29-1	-	TGCAGTGGGGAACCCAGCACAGATACGCAGTATTTT	CSGEPSTDTQYF
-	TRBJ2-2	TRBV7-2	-	TGTGCCAGCAGCTCTACTAGTGACGGGGAGCTGTTTTTT	CASSSTSDGELFF
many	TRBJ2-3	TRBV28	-	TGTGCCAGCAGTTTTCAGGGGTCGGGAACAGATACGCAGTATTTT	CASSFQGSGTDTQYF
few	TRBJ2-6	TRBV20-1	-	TGCAGTGCTACCCGCCCCGAGGTTGGGGCCAACGTCCTGACTTTC	CSATRPEVGANVLTF
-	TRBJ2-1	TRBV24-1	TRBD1	TGTGCCACCAGTGACATGGGGACCGGGACAGGATACAATGAGCAGTTCTTC	CATSDMGTGTGYNEQFF
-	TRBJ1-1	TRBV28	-	TGTGCCAGCAGTTTTATGCCAGGGAACACTGAAGCTTTCTTT	CASSFMPGNTEAFF
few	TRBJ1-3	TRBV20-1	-	TGCAGTGCTAGAGATCTCGGTGCCCACGCCCGAAACACCATATATTTT	CSARDLGAHARNTIYF
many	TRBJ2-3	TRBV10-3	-	TGTGCCATCAGTGAAAGGGGCACAGATACGCAGTATTTT	CAISERGTDTQYF
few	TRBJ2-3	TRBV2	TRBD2	TGTGCCAGTGCTAGCGGGAGTATGGATACGCAGTATTTT	CASASGSMDTQYF
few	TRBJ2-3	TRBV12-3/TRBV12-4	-	TGTGCCAGCAGTTTAAACAGGGAGGATACGCAGTATTTT	CASSLNREDTQYF
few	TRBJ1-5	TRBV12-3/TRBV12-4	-	TGTGCCAGCACCCTCCAATATAGCAATCAGCCCCAGCATTTT	CASTLQYSNQPQHF
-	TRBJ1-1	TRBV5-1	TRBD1	TGCGCCAGCAGCGAGGGACAGGGGATGAACACTGAAGCTTTCTTT	CASSEGQGMNTEAFF
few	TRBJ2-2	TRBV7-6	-	TGTGCCAGCAGCTGGACTCAAAGGGCCGGGGAGCTGTTTTTT	CASSWTQRAGELFF
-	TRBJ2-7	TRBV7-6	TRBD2	TGTGCCAGCAGCTTAGCAACGGGAGGGGGAGGAGAGCAGTACTTC	CASSLATGGGGEQYF
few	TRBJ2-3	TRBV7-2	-	TGTGCCAGCAGCTTTACATCTAGCACAGATACGCAGTATTTT	CASSFTSSTDTQYF
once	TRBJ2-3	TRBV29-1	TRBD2	TGCAGCGTTGGAGGGAGGGCCACAGATACGCAGTATTTT	CSVGGRATDTQYF
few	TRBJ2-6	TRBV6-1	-	TGTGCCAGCAGGCAGCCTGGTACTGGGGCCAACGTCCTGACTTTC	CASRQPGTGANVLTF
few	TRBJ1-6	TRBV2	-	TGTGCCAGCTCCCGTGAGCGGGGGAATTCACCCCTCCACTTT	CASSRERGNSPLHF
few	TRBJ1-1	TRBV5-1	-	TGCGCCAGCAGCTTGGCCGCGGACAGCCTGAACACTGAAGCTTTCTTT	CASSLAADSLNTEAFF
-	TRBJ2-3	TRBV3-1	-	TGTGCCAGCAGCCAAGATAGCAGGGCAGATACGCAGTATTTT	CASSQDSRADTQYF
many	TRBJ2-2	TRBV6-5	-	TGTGCCAGCAGTTTGGGCTCGGGCAGGGGAGCCGGGGAGCTGTTTTTT	CASSLGSGRGAGELFF
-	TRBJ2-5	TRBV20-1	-	TGCAGTGCTAGACAACCGGACGGGAGAGAGACCCAGTACTTC	CSARQPDGRETQYF
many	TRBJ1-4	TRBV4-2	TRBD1	TGTGCCAGCAGCCCGGCAGTAGGGACAGGGAATGAAAAACTGTTTTTT	CASSPAVGTGNEKLFF
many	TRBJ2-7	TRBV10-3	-	TGTGCCATCAGTGGCGGGACACTACGCGAGCAGTACTTC	CAISGGTLREQYF
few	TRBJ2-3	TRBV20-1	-	TGCAGTGCTAGAGATCGCCTGGACAGCACAGATACGCAGTATTTT	CSARDRLDSTDTQYF
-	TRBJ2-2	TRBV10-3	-	TGTGCCACACTTGATTTTGGGGAGCTGTTTTTT	CATLDFGELFF
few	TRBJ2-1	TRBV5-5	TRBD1	TGTGCCAGCAGCTCGACAGGGGGTTATGAGCAGTTCTTC	CASSSTGGYEQFF
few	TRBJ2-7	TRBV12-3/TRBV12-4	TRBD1	TGTGCCAGCAGTTTTTGGTTGGACAGGGGCTACGAGCAGTACTTC	CASSFWLDRGYEQYF
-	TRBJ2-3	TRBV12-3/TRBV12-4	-	TGTGCCAGCAGTTTATTCGGGTTGGATACGCAGTATTTT	CASSLFGLDTQYF
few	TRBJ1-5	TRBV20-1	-	TGCAGTGCTAGGATGGGCAATCAGCCCCAGCATTTT	CSARMGNQPQHF
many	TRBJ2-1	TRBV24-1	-	TGTGCCACCAGTGATTACGTCGGTCGGAGTTATGAGCAGTTCTTC	CATSDYVGRSYEQFF
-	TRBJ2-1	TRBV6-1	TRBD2	TGTGCCAGCAGTGAAAGGGCTAGCGGGTTTTACAATGAGCAGTTCTTC	CASSERASGFYNEQFF
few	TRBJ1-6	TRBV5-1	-	TGCGCCAGCAGCTTGGCCGGTTCTGGCAGGGCTGATTCACCCCTCCACTTT	CASSLAGSGRADSPLHF
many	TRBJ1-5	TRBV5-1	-	TGCGCCAGCAGCTTGGGTTCCGGAAATCAGCCCCAGCATTTT	CASSLGSGNQPQHF
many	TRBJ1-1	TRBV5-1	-	TGCGCCAGCAGCTTGAGTCCAACTATGGGCACTGAAGCTTTCTTT	CASSLSPTMGTEAFF
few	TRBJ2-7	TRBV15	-	TGTGCCACCAGCAGAGAGAACTACGAGCAGTACTTC	CATSRENYEQYF